A selection of T cell receptor beta chains follows, all from one sample in a study of T cell responses to AZD1222 COVID-19 vaccine. TCRdb's table, derived via immunoSEQ multiplex PCR, lists solely in-frame clones and lacks some. This table holds around 100,000 clones, approximately 86% found once. This sample comprised peripheral blood, obtained 28 days after the second dose of the MenACWY control vaccine. These receptors all stem from an adult who received the MenACWY meningococcal vaccine as a control. Both conserved end residues are part of each CDR3. Fields, in order: clone size, D gene, CDR3 length, J gene, V gene, CDR3 DNA, CDR3 protein. D genes are given only for firm matches. Where a row states a size, it is once, few, many or the class of an expanded clone; other rows omit it.

NA	TRBD1	15	TRBJ2-3	TRBV7-3	TGTGCCAGCAGCTCTCGGACAGGCGGGACAGATACGCAGTATTTT	CASSSRTGGTDTQYF
NA	NA	15	TRBJ1-1	TRBV3-1/TRBV3-2	TGTGCCAGCAGCGCTACGAGACCAGGGGACACTGAAGCTTTCTTT	CASSATRPGDTEAFF
NA	TRBD1	13	TRBJ2-5	TRBV5-1	TGCGCCAGCAGCTCGACAGGGGAAGAGACCCAGTACTTC	CASSSTGEETQYF
NA	NA	13	TRBJ2-1	TRBV7-3	TGTGCCAGCAGCATGAACCAGGGAGGCGAGCAGTTCTTC	CASSMNQGGEQFF
NA	NA	12	TRBJ1-2	TRBV19	TGTGCCACCCGGGACGGATTCTATGGCTACACCTTC	CATRDGFYGYTF
NA	NA	14	TRBJ2-7	TRBV7-2	TGTGCCAGCAGCTCCTGGACGCAAACCTACGAGCAGTACTTC	CASSSWTQTYEQYF
NA	NA	12	TRBJ1-2	TRBV7-2	TGTGCCAGCAGCTTAGAATACTATGGCTACACCTTC	CASSLEYYGYTF
few	NA	13	TRBJ1-1	TRBV6-5	TGTGCCAGCAGTTACTCGGGGACCACTGAAGCTTTCTTT	CASSYSGTTEAFF
NA	TRBD1	16	TRBJ2-5	TRBV7-3	TGTGCCAGCAGCAGCCAACCAGGGGGCCCTAAAGAGACCCAGTACTTC	CASSSQPGGPKETQYF
once	NA	19	TRBJ1-1	TRBV21-1	TGTGCCAGCAGCAAAGCCGGTCCCCGAGAGGTGACAGGGAACACTGAAGCTTTCTTT	CASSKAGPREVTGNTEAFF